Shown below are 9 T cell receptor beta chains from a single sample sequenced in a study of response to subunit inactivated influenza vaccine. A single record per CDR3 protein comes from TCRdb applying MiXCR to the RT-PCR reads. The table records some 540,000 distinct CDR3 sequences, 20% to 25% of them present only once. The data also belong to a second study, concerning T cells expressing NK-cell markers. This second study says: The authors made TCR beta cDNA libraries by 5'RACE template switching. This switching added a universal primer site and UMIs.

The sample here was CD4+ T cells sorted from PBMCs, taken roughly 12 days after vaccination. The receptors come from a man in his fifties who received an inactivated influenza vaccine.

This clonotype was detected a few times. V and J are TRBV5-1 and TRBJ2-7; tentative D call: TRBD2 (5 bases). Germline CDR1 reads SGHRS; CDR2 reads YFSETQ. V was pared by 5 bases and J by 3 bases, with 9 bases between. The CDR3 has 12 residues. The CDR3 reads CASSDAGYEQYF. The CDR3 bases are TGCGCCAGCAGTGACGCGGGCTACGAGCAGTACTTC.

The rearrangement joins TRBV5-1 to TRBJ1-1, with 8 bases identical to TRBD1. Germline CDR1 SGHRS, CDR2 YFSETQ. This CDR3 is built from 15 residues. V shed 1 base and J 6 bases; nucleotides not matched to a gene: 8. CDR3 DNA sequence: TGCGCCAGCAGCTTGTTGGCAGGGGGCTGGGCTGAAGCTTTCTTT. Protein product: CASSLLAGGWAEAFF.

There are many counts of this clonotype. The chain couples TRBV6-5 to TRBJ1-5; 7 bases agree with TRBD1. The CDR3 sequence is 15 residues long. Germline V CDR1 and CDR2: MNHEY, SVGAGI. Unmatched junction bases numbered 7, after V lost 2 bases and J lost 6 bases. In nucleotides, the CDR3 is TGTGCCAGCAGTTACGGAGGGGGCGAAGGTCAGCCCCAGCATTTT. Translating gives CASSYGGGEGQPQHF.

This clonotype has only a few counts. The V and J genes are TRBV6-1 and TRBJ1-6; 8 bases fit TRBD1. The trim removed 6 bases at V and 7 bases at J, leaving 2 bases unmatched. CDR1 and CDR2 (germline): MNHNS, SASEGT. The CDR3 loop spans 13 amino acids. The CDR3 DNA sequence: TGTGCCAGCAGACGACAGGGGAATTCACCCCTCCACTTT. Protein product: CASRRQGNSPLHF.

This clonotype was recorded many times. The CDR3 DNA follows: TGCGCCAGCAGATGGGGGTCCGCAGATACGCAGTATTTT. Amino acid sequence: CASRWGSADTQYF. V and J are TRBV5-1 and TRBJ2-3, with D possibly called TRBD1 or TRBD2 (5 bases each). The V end was cut by 5 bases, the J end by 4 bases, with 11 bases between. The germline V gene has CDR1 SGHRS and CDR2 YFSETQ. The CDR3 spans 13 residues.

This clonotype occurred a few times. This chain uses TRBV6-2 or TRBV6-3 with TRBJ2-3, with 9 positions matching TRBD2. The CDR3 runs 14 residues. CDR1 and CDR2 (germline): MNHEY, SVGEGT. Unmatched junction bases numbered 10, after V lost 6 bases and J lost 9 bases. As DNA, the CDR3 is TGTGCCAGCAGACTAGCGGGCCGCTGGGGCACGCAGTATTTT. This codes for CASRLAGRWGTQYF.

This clonotype has ten or more counts. The rearrangement joins TRBV28 to TRBJ1-4, with 10 nucleotides matching TRBD1. Germline V gene data show CDR1 as MDHEN and CDR2 as SYDVKM. J was trimmed by 3 bases and V by 6 bases; bases with no gene match: 1. The CDR3 covers 14 residues. The CDR3: CASSDRGPNEKLFF. DNA of the CDR3: TGTGCCAGCAGCGACAGGGGGCCTAATGAAAAACTGTTTTTT.

The chain uses TRBV12-3 or TRBV12-4 and TRBJ2-7; D remains ambiguous. V was trimmed by 4 bases and J by 3 bases, leaving 10 bases between them. CDR3 size: 13 residues. The CDR3 sequence is CASSSLLNYEQYF. The CDR3 nucleotides read TGTGCCAGCAGTTCCCTCCTCAACTACGAGCAGTACTTC.

There are a few counts of this clonotype. The chain is built from TRBV27 and TRBJ2-5; 8 nucleotides match TRBD2. Germline CDR1 MNHEY, CDR2 SMNVEV (reference sequence). Trimming took 8 bases from V and 4 from J; bases not matched to a gene: 12. The CDR3 sequence is 15 residues long. CDR3 sequence reads: CASSRREVYGETQYF. CDR3 bases: TGTGCCAGCTCGAGGCGGGAGGTTTATGGAGAGACCCAGTACTTC.